A single sample is the source of the 4 T cell receptor beta chains below, sequenced in a study of T-cell reconstitution after alpha-beta-depleted transplantation in children. The TCRbeta library incorporated unique molecular identifiers. TCRdb itself ran the PCR reads through MiXCR, one entry per CDR3 protein. Among about 610,000 distinct CDR3 sequences, under 12% were seen once, and the ten largest hold 4%. The input for sequencing was PBMCs from the stem cell graft donor, taken from the stem cell graft. Receptor source: a human donor who donated a stem cell graft to a child with acute myeloid leukemia.

About this clonotype: This could be a read error, since a much larger clone is one nucleotide away. No conserved phenylalanine or tryptophan is present at the end of the CDR3, so a read error is the likely explanation. V is TRBV4-2 and J is TRBJ2-7, with 10 bases that match TRBD2. CDR3 size: 14 residues. Germline CDR1 reads LGHNA; CDR2 reads YNFKEQ. The V segment lost 4 bases and the J segment 5 bases; nucleotides outside the gene matches: 5. CDR3: CASSPLAGFNEQYY. The CDR3 DNA reads TGTGCCAGCAGCCCACTAGCGGGATTCAACGAGCAGTACTAC.

This clonotype was found a few times. The chain has TRBV30 and TRBJ2-7, with D possibly being TRBD2 (6 bases). Trimming took 4 bases from V and 11 from J, leaving 12 bases between them. The CDR3 runs 10 residues. Looked up from germline, CDR1 is GTSNPN and CDR2 is SVGIG (reference sequence). The CDR3 DNA is TGTGCCTGGACGGGACTGTACGAGTACTTC. Encoded protein: CAWTGLYEYF.

This clonotype was seen a few times. The rearrangement uses TRBV28 and TRBJ2-3, with TRBD2 matching over 7 bases. The ends lost 5 bases at V and 3 bases at J; junction bases unmatched: 11. In germline, CDR1 is MDHEN, CDR2 SYDVKM. The CDR3 is 16 residues long. The CDR3: CASSQWAAGETDTQYF. As DNA, the CDR3 is TGTGCCAGCAGTCAATGGGCGGCGGGAGAGACAGATACGCAGTATTTT.

This clonotype turned up a few times. This sequence joins TRBV7-8 and TRBJ2-7; D not certain. Germline lookup yields CDR1 SGHVS and CDR2 FQNEAQ. The CDR3 is 16 amino acids. Deletions cut 1 base from V and 0 bases from J, with 13 bases between. CDR3 region: CASSLDERRSSYEQYF. For the CDR3, the DNA is TGTGCCAGCAGCTTAGATGAGAGACGAAGCTCCTACGAGCAGTACTTC.